The present T cell receptor (beta chain) was sequenced within a study of blood T cell repertoires in COVID-19. The overall study: Acute-phase and convalescent COVID-19 samples originated in the United States, Italy and Spain. The cDNA or gDNA used as material had been derived from T cells, B-cell-depleted T cells, or PBMCs.

The CDR3 covers 15 residues. CDR1 and CDR2 (germline): WSHSY, SAAADI. V lost 7 bases, J lost 4 bases, and 11 bases stayed unmatched. In the study's own analysis: Reference gene primer amplification gave nucleated cell count estimates. Repertoires were generated with immunoSEQ multiplex PCR, while TCRdb's copy carries only in-frame clones and drops some. V and J calls and clone size are those listed in that table; D and trimming were worked out from the DNA. The sample contains just over 150,000 clones, about nine tenths of which appear only once. The rearrangement uses TRBV10-2 and TRBJ1-1, with TRBD1 matching over 8 bases. This clonotype was obtained from a woman aged 70-85 years with acute or convalescent COVID-19. Sequenced: peripheral blood. In DNA, the CDR3 is TGCGCCAGCAACCCGGGACAGGTGGGGAGCACTGAAGCTTTCTTT. Amino acids: CASNPGQVGSTEAFF.